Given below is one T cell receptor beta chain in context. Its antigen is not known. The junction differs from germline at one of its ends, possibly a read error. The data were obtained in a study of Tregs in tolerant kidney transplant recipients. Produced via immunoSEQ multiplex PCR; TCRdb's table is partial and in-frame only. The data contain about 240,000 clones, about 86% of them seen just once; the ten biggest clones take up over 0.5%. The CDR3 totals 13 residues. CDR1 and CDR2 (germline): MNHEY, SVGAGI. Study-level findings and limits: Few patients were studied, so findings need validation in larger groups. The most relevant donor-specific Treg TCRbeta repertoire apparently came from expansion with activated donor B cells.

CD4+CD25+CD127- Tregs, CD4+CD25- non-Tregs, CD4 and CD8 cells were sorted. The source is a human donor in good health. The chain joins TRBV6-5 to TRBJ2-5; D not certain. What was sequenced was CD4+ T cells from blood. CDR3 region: CAISRSSSETQYF. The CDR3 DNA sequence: TGTGCCATCAGTAGGTCATCCTCAGAGACCCAGTACTTC.